Sequencing of this TCR beta chain was carried out in a study of blood T cells in healthy people across ages. Every donor provided 7.5 to 10 milliliters of peripheral blood. Using a J-beta primer mix together with a sample-barcoded 5' primer, a second PCR was run for about 6 to 12 cycles. TCRdb reprocessed the 5' RACE reads via MiXCR and lists one record per CDR3 protein. The sample consists of roughly 1,300,000 distinct CDR3 sequences, roughly 64% of them appearing once. A note on this clonotype: Its antigen is still unknown.

Study-wide results and caveats: Age advanced and TCR beta diversity per million T cells fell, roughly linearly.

CDR1 and CDR2 (germline): DFQATT, SNEGSKA (reference sequence). This CDR3 has 16 amino acids. The receptor was isolated from a man aged 18 to 29 in good health. The chain couples TRBV20-1 to TRBJ2-7, with D possibly TRBD2 on 7 matching bases. The better agreement between TRBJ2-5 and the DNA end casts doubt on the J call. Sequenced input: blood. CDR3 sequence: CSARDLNGGPVETQYF. The CDR3 nucleotides read TGCAGTGCTAGAGATCTGAACGGGGGGCCGGTCGAGACCCAGTACTTC.